A single T cell receptor (beta chain) is shown here with its context. What antigen it recognizes has not been identified. No much larger clone exists at a distance of one base, and base qualities are not known. Library generation was performed with PCR. At the Johns Hopkins FTIC core, DNA from the cultured CD4+ T cells underwent TCR sequencing with the Oncomine TCR Beta short-read assay. The QIAamp micro DNA kit was used to extract genomic DNA from the cultured CD4+ T cells. Oncomine TCR Beta libraries from cultured CD4+ T cells were pooled using unique dual indexes and sequenced on an Illumina iSeq 100. Processing in the source paper ran as follows. Non-productive sequences were removed, and CDR3s that did not start with C, did not end with F or W, or were shorter than 7 amino acids were discarded. Antigen-specific clonotypes were identified using the MANAFEST web application through comparison of peptide-stimulated wells with reference and other culture wells. An FDR below 0.05, an odds ratio above 5, and a productive frequency above 0.1% in at least two of three replicate wells were required for clones to be considered positive. Clonotypes that were significantly expanded in both SARS-CoV-2 spike wells and at least one common cold coronavirus spike condition were defined as cross-reactive. Using R version 3.6.1, CDR3 homology was evaluated through Levenshtein distances (stringdist) along with unrooted phylogenetic trees (ape). TCRdb took the public reads, trimmed them with fastp at Q25, ran MiXCR for clone calling and kept in-frame beta chains. Duplicate CDR3 protein sequences are folded into a single record with the most common DNA and genes. The authors' filters were not applied to this entry. In all, the sample holds about 15,000 distinct CDR3 sequences, and roughly 50% of those were seen once. The ten largest clonotypes hold under 8.5% of the sample.

These data come from a study of vaccination and CD4 T cells after COVID-19 (dated by TCRdb to between 2020 and 2023). At the level of the whole study: Convalescent patients had a positive SARS-CoV-2 result on nasal swab PCR, and of these patients, several had mild disease and one had severe disease. Two doses of either the Pfizer-BioNTech BNT162b2 vaccine (n=8) or the Moderna mRNA-1273 vaccine (n=2) were administered to participants. Post-vaccine blood samples were taken a median of roughly 75 days after the second vaccine dose, with a range of 14 to 241 days. Overlapping spike peptide pools from SARS-CoV-2 and from the common cold coronaviruses HCoV-NL63, HCoV-OC43 and HCoV-229E were used as culture stimuli. Post-COVID blood samples were collected from convalescent patients a median of approximately 100 days after diagnosis, with a range of about 35 to 170 days. The spike-specific CD4+ TCR repertoire was compared before and after mRNA vaccination in approximately 9 COVID-19 convalescent patients and a few infection-naive healthy vaccine recipients. Control cultures received a CEFX viral epitope pool as the positive control, an HIV-1 Nef peptide pool as the negative control, or no peptide. In the convalescent cohort there were six males and four females, among whom were two Hispanic individuals, seven Caucasians, two Asians and one multiracial person.

The paper as a whole reports these results and caveats: The study included relatively few convalescent patients and did not analyze early timepoints after natural infection. Among the post-vaccine SARS-CoV-2-reactive clones in convalescent patients, a median 86.3% showed up only after vaccination, which suggests vaccine-specific priming. The median number of SARS-CoV-2-reactive clonotypes rose from about 19 after infection to 38 after vaccination, but the change was not significant. In convalescent patients, nearly all vaccine-specific clones (304 of 307) were found to be mono-reactive for SARS-CoV-2 spike rather than cross-reactive with common cold coronaviruses.

Taken with the paper, the label for treatment or condition translates to: approximately nine-day PBMC culture with coronavirus spike peptide pools or control peptides (ViraFEST assay). The ViraFEST assay, used in the study, expanded antigen-specific T cells with peptide pools and then identified the expanded clonotypes through TCR sequencing. Positive SARS-CoV-2 PCR tests in the convalescent patients dated from March to December 2020, before Alpha, Beta and Delta variants emerged in the United States. Each well held around 1.9 million PBMCs cultured with roughly 10 ug/ml peptide pools in IMDM containing approximately 5% human AB serum and roughly 9 IU/ml IL-2. On days 3 and 7, half of the culture medium was replaced with fresh IL-2-containing medium. Once the cells had been in culture for over 9 days, the EasySep CD4+ T cell isolation kit was used to isolate CD4+ T cells by negative selection. PBMCs were separated from whole blood using Ficoll-Paque Plus gradient centrifugation and then either used fresh or cryopreserved at -140C. In general, triplicate wells were set up for every culture condition.

The source is a human donor who had recovered from COVID-19. Source material: CD4+ T cells from blood, cultured in vitro.

The CDR3 reads CASSLGYRPFSGEQYF. The nucleotide sequence is given as TGCGCCAGCAGCTTGGGCTACAGACCCTTTTCGGGCGAGCAGTACTTC. Recombination joined TRBV5-1 with TRBJ2-7, with an unclear D gene assignment. Measured from the cysteine to the phenylalanine, the CDR3 is 16 residues long. The read is trimmed to its CDR3 DNA, 48 bases read in frame from base 1. Trimming at the junction amounts to 0 bases on V and 6 bases on J, and the germline ends lie 19 bases apart. For CDR1 and CDR2, the germline V gene lists SGHRS and YFSETQ.